The following is a T cell receptor beta chain sequence with its context. What it recognizes is unknown. The study isolated at least 6.5 million PBMCs from each sample. The record originates from a study of blood T cells in healthy people across ages. Study-level points and caveats: Relative to aged donors, long-lived donors carried more naive CD4+ cells and displayed higher diversity. As age increased, TCR beta diversity per million T cells fell in a roughly linear fashion.

The V gene's germline CDR1 is DFQATT and CDR2 SNEGSKA (reference sequence). V lost 1 base to trimming and J lost 8 bases; unmatched junction nucleotides: 6. The CDR3 extends over 14 amino acids. Through a sample-barcoded 5' primer and a J-beta primer mix, a second PCR was run for roughly 7 to 11 cycles. Each cDNA molecule carried a tag from a template-switch adaptor that contained 12 random nucleotides. TCRdb independently ran MiXCR on the 5' RACE reads; one entry per CDR3 protein. Found here are over a million distinct CDR3 sequences, 35% to 45% of them singletons; the top ten hold over 3.5%. The sample taken for sequencing was blood. The TCR comes from a woman aged 18-29 years in good health. The chain combines TRBV20-1 with TRBJ2-1, with 9 bases aligning to TRBD2. The CDR3 is CSARGDSGSDEQFF. Here the CDR3 DNA reads TGCAGTGCTAGAGGGGATAGCGGGAGCGATGAGCAGTTCTTC.